Described below is a single T cell receptor beta chain sequence and its context. The data belong to a study of identical twins. The CDR3 totals 13 residues. In germline, CDR1 is SGHKS, CDR2 YYEKEE (reference sequence). Trimming left V 9 bases short and J 5 bases short, with 18 bases between. In TCRdb, the 5' RACE reads were re-called with MiXCR into one record per CDR3 protein. This repertoire shows around 500,000 distinct CDR3 sequences, 14% found once; its top ten account for around 0.57%. This same sample was also taken into another study, of yellow fever vaccine responses in identical twins.

Input material: CD4+ T cells sorted from blood. The receptor's source is a woman aged 18-29 years in good health. This chain links TRBV5-5 with TRBJ2-7; D call uncertain. In DNA, the CDR3 is TGTGCCACCGGCAAACATTGGTCCCACGAGCAGTACTTC. It codes for CATGKHWSHEQYF. The variable domain in full, with the rest retrieved from reference TRBV5-5 and TRBJ2-7, is DAGVTQSPTHLIKTRGQQVTLRCSPISGHKSVSWYQQVLGQGPQFIFQYYEKEERGRGNFPDRFSARQFPNYSSELNVNALLLGDSALYLCATGKHWSHEQYFGPGTRLTVT.